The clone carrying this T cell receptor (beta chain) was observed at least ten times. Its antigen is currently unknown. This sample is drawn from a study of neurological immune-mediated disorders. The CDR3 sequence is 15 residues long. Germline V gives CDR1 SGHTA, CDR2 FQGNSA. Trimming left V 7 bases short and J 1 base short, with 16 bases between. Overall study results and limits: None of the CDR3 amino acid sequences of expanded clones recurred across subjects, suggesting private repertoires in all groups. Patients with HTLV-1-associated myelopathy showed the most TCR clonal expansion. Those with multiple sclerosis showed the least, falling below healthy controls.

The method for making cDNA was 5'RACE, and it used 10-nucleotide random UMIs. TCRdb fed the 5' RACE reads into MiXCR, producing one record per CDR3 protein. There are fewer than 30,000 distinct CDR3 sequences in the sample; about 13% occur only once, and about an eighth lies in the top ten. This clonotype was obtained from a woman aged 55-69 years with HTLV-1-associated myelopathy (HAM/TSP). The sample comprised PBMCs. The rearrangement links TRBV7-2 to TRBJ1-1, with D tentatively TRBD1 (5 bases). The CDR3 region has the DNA TGTGCCAGCACCCGGACTTCCCAGGGGAACACTGAAGCTTTCTTT. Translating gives CASTRTSQGNTEAFF.